The clone carrying this T cell receptor (beta chain) showed up many times. The antigen is undetermined. With V trimmed by 3 bases and J by 1 base, 3 bases remained unmatched. Per the germline V gene, CDR1 is SGHRS and CDR2 is YFSETQ. This CDR3 region has 14 residues. The sample is drawn from a study of identical twins. Notes on the study in general: Out-of-frame TCR alpha sharing observed in monozygotic twins exceeded model estimates.

TCRdb called the 5' RACE reads again in MiXCR, with one record for every CDR3 protein. The data contain just under 650,000 distinct CDR3 sequences, 7.1% of them seen just once; the ten biggest clones take up 1.5% to 2%. The data also belong to a second study, concerning yellow fever vaccine responses in identical twins.

This clonotype was sampled from a woman under 30 in good health. The sequencing sample was made of PBMCs. The chain couples TRBV5-1 to TRBJ1-1, with 7 bases identical to TRBD1. For the CDR3, the DNA is TGCGCCAGCAGCTCCGGGACAGAGAACACTGAAGCTTTCTTT. This sequence encodes CASSSGTENTEAFF. Full variable domain (remainder filled in from reference TRBV5-1 and TRBJ1-1): KAGVTQTPRYLIKTRGQQVTLSCSPISGHRSVSWYQQTPGQGLQFLFEYFSETQRNKGNFPGRFSGRQFSNSRSEMNVSTLELGDSALYLCASSSGTENTEAFFGQGTRLTVV.